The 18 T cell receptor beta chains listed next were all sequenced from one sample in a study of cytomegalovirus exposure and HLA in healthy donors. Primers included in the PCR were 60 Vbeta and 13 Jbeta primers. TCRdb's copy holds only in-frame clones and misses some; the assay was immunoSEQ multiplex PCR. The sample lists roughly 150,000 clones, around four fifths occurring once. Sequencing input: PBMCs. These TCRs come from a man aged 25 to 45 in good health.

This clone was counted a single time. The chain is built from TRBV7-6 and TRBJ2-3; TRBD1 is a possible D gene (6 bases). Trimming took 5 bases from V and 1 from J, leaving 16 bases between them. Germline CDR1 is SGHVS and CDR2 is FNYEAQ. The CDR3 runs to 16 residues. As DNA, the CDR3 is TGTGCCAGCAGCCCCAAGGGGACACTCCGCACAGATACGCAGTATTTT. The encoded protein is CASSPKGTLRTDTQYF.

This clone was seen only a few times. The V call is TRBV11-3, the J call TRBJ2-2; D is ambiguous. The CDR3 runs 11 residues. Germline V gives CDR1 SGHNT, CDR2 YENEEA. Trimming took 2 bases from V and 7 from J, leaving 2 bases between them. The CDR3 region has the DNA TGTGCCAGCAGCTTACTCGGGGAGCTGTTTTTT. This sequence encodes CASSLLGELFF.

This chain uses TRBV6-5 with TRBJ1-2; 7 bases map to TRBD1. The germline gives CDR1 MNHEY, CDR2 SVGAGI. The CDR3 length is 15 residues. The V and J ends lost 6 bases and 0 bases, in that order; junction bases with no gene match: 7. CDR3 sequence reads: CASRPDRAANYGYTF. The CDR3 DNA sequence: TGTGCCAGCAGACCCGACAGGGCCGCTAACTATGGCTACACCTTC.

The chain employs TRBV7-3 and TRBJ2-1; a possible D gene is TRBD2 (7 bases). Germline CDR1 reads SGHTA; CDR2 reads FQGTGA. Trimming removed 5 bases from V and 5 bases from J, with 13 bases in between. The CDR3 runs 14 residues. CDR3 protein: CASSTWEGDNEQFF. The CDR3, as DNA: TGTGCCAGCAGCACCTGGGAGGGGGACAATGAGCAGTTCTTC.

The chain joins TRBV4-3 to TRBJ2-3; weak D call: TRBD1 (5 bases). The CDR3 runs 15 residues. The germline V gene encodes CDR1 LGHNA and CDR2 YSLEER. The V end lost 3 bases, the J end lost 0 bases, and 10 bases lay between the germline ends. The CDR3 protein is CASSQGLGSTDTQYF. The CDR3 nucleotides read TGCGCCAGCAGCCAGGGGCTAGGGAGCACAGATACGCAGTATTTT.

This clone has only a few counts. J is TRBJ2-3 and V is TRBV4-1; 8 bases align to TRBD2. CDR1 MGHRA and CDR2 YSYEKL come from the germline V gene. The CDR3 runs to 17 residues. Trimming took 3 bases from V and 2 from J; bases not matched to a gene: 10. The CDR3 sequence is CASSHFTGTRVTDTQYF. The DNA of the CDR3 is TGCGCCAGCAGCCATTTTACCGGGACTAGAGTCACAGATACGCAGTATTTT.

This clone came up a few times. DNA of the CDR3: TGTGCCAGCAGCCAAGAGGGGGCAGGGCCATATGGCTACACCTTC. It is translated as CASSQEGAGPYGYTF. V and J are TRBV4-2 and TRBJ1-2; a possible D gene is TRBD1 (6 bases). The V gene lost 0 bases and the J gene lost 5 bases, with 13 bases spanning the gap. The CDR3 has 15 amino acids. Germline CDR1 LGHNA, CDR2 YNFKEQ.

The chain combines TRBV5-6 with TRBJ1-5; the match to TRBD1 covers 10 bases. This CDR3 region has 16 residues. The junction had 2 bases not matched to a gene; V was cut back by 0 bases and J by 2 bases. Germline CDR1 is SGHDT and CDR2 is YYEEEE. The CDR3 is CASSLGDRGRNQPQHF. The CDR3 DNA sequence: TGTGCCAGCAGCTTGGGGGACAGGGGTCGCAATCAGCCCCAGCATTTT.

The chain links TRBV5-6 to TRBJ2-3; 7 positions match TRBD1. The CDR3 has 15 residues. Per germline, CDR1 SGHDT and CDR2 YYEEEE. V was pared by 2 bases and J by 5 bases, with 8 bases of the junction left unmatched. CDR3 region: CASSFDRVDRDTQYF. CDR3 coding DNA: TGTGCCAGCAGCTTCGACAGGGTGGATAGAGATACGCAGTATTTT.

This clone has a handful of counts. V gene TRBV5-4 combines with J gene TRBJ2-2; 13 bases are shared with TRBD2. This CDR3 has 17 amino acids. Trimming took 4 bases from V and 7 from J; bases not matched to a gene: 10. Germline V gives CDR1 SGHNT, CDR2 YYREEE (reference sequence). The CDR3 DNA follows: TGTGCCAGCAGCCCGGAAACTAGCGGGAGGGCCGTCGGGGAGCTGTTTTTT. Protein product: CASSPETSGRAVGELFF.

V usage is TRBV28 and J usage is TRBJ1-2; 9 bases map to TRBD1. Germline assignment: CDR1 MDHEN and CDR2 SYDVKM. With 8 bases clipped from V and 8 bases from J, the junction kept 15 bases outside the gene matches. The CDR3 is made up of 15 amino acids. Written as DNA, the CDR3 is TGTGCCAGCCTAACGGGCGGGACAGGGCGCCCCGGCTACACCTTC. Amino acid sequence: CASLTGGTGRPGYTF.

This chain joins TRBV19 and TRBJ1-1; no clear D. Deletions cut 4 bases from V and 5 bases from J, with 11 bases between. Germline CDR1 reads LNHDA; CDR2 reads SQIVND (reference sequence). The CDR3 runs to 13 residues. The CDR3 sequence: CASSNRRWTEAFF. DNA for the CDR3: TGTGCCAGTAGTAACCGGAGGTGGACTGAAGCTTTCTTT. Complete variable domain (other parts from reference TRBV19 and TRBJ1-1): DGGITQSPKYLFRKEGQNVTLSCEQNLNHDAMYWYRQDPGQGLRLIYYSQIVNDFQKGDIAEGYSVSREKKESFPLTVTSAQKNPTAFYLCASSNRRWTEAFFGQGTRLTVV.

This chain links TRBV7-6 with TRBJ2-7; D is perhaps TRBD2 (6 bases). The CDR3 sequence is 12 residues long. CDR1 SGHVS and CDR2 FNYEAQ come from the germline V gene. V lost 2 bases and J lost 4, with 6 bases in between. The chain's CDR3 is CASSLRGYEQYF. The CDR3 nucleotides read TGTGCCAGCAGCTTACGGGGGTACGAGCAGTACTTC.

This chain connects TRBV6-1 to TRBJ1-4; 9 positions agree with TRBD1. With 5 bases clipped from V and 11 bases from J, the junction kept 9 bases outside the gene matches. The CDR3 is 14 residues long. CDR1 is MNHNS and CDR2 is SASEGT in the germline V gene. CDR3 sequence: CASSPGQGVGKLFF. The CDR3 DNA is TGTGCCAGCAGTCCGGGACAGGGAGTTGGGAAACTGTTTTTT.

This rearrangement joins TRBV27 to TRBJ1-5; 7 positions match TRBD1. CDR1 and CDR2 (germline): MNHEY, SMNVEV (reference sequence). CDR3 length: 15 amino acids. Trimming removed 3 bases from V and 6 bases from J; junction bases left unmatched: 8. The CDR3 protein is CASSFRDRHLQPQHF. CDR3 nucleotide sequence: TGTGCCAGCAGTTTCCGGGACAGACACCTTCAGCCCCAGCATTTT.

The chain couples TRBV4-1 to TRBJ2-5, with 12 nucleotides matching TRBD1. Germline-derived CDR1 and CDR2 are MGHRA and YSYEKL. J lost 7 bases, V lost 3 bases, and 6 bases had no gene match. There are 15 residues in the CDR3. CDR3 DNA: TGCGCCAGCAGCCAGGCCGGGACAGGGGGCCTGACCCAGTACTTC. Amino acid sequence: CASSQAGTGGLTQYF.

The CDR3 DNA sequence: TGTGCCAGCAGCGTAGACGGGACATATAGCACAGATACGCAGTATTTT. This encodes CASSVDGTYSTDTQYF. The rearrangement joins TRBV9 to TRBJ2-3; possibly TRBD1 for D (6 bases). Trimming pared 0 bases from V and 0 bases from J, leaving 11 bases between. This CDR3 spans 16 amino acids. The germline V gene encodes CDR1 SGDLS and CDR2 YYNGEE.

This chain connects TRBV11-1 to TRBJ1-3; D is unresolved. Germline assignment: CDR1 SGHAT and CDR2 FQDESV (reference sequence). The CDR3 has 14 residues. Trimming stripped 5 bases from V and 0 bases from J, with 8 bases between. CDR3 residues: CASSRGFSGNTIYF. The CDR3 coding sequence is TGTGCCAGCAGCCGAGGATTCTCTGGAAACACCATATATTTT.